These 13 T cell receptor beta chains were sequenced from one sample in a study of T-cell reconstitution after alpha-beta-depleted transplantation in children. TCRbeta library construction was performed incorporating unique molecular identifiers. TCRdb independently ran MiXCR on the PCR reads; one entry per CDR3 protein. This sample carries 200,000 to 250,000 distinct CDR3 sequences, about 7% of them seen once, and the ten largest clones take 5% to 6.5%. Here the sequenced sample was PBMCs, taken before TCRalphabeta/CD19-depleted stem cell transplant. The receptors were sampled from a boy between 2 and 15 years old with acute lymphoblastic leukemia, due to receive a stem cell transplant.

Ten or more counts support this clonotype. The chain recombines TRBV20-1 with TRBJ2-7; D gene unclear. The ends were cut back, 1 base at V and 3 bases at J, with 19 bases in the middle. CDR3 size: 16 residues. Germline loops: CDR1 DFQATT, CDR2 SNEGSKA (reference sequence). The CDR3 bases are TGCAGTGCTAGAGCTCGCGGCTTCGACATAGTCTACGAGCAGTACTTC. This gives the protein CSARARGFDIVYEQYF.

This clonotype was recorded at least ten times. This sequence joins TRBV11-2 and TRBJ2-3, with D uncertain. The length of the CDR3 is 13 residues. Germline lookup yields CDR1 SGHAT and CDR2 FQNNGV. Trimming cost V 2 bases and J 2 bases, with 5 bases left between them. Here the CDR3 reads CASSLKPTDTQYF. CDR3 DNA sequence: TGTGCCAGCAGCTTAAAGCCCACAGATACGCAGTATTTT. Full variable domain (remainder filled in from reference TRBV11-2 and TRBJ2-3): EAGVAQSPRYKIIEKRQSVAFWCNPISGHATLYWYQQILGQGPKLLIQFQNNGVVDDSQLPKDRFSAERLKGVDSTLKIQPAKLEDSAVYLCASSLKPTDTQYFGPGTRLTVL.

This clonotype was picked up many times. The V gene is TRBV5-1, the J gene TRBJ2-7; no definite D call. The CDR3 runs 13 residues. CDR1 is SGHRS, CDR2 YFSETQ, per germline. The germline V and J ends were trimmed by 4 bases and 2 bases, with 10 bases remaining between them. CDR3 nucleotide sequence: TGCGCCAGCAGCCCTCCTGGGACCTACGAGCAGTACTTC. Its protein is CASSPPGTYEQYF.

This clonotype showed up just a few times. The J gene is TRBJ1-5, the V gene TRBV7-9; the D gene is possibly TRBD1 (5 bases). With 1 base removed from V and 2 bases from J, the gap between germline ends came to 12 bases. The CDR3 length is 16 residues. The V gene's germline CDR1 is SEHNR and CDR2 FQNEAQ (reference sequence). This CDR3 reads CASSLGAGPGNQPQHF. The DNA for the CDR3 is TGTGCCAGCAGCTTAGGTGCAGGGCCCGGCAATCAGCCCCAGCATTTT.

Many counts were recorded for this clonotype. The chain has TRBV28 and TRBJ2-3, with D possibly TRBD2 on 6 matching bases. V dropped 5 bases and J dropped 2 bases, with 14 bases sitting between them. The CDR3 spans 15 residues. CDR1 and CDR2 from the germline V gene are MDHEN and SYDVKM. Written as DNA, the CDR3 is TGTGCCAGCAGTCCCTGGGGGGTACCCACAGATACGCAGTATTTT. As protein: CASSPWGVPTDTQYF.

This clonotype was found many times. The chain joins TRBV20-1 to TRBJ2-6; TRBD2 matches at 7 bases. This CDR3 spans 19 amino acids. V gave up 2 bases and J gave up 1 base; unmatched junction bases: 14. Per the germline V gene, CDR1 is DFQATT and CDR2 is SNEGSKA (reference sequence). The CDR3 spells CSARTFGDYQQSGANVLTF. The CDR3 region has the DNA TGCAGTGCTAGAACTTTCGGGGACTACCAACAATCTGGGGCCAACGTCCTGACTTTC.

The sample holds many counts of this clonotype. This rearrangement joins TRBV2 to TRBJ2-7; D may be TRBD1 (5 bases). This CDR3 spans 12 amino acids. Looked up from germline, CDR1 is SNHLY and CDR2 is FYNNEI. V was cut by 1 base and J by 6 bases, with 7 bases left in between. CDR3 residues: CASSEEGVEQYF. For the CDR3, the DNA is TGTGCCAGCAGTGAAGAAGGGGTCGAGCAGTACTTC.

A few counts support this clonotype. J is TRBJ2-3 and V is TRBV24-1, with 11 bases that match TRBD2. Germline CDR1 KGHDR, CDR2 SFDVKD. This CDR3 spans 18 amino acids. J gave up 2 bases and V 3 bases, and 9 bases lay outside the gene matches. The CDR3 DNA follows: TGTGCCACCAGTGATCAAACCGGACTAGCGGGTGTCACAGATACGCAGTATTTT. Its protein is CATSDQTGLAGVTDTQYF.

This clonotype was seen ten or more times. The CDR3 DNA is TGTGCCACCAGCAGAGATCACACGTCGGGCGCCTCACCCCTCCACTTT. It is translated as CATSRDHTSGASPLHF. This chain connects TRBV15 to TRBJ1-6; unclear D gene. Deletions cut 0 bases from V and 10 bases from J, with 16 bases between. The germline V gene has CDR1 LNHNV and CDR2 YYDKDF (reference sequence). This CDR3 is 16 amino acids long.

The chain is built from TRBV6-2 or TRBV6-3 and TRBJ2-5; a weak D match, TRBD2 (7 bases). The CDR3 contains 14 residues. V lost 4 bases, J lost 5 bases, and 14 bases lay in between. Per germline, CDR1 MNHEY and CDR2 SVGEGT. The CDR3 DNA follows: TGTGCCAGCAGTTGGGGGGGGGCAACGGAGACCCAGTACTTC. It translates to CASSWGGATETQYF.

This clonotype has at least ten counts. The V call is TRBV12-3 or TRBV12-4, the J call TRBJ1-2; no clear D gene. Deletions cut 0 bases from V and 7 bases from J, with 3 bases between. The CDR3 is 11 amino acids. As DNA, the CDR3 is TGTGCCAGCAGTTTAGCTGGTGGCTACACCTTC. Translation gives CASSLAGGYTF.

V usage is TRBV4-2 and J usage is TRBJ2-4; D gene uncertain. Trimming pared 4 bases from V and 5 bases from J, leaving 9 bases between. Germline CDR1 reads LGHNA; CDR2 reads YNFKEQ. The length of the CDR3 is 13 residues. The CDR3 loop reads CASSPGLQNIQYF. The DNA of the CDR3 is TGTGCCAGCAGCCCCGGGCTCCAAAACATTCAGTACTTC.

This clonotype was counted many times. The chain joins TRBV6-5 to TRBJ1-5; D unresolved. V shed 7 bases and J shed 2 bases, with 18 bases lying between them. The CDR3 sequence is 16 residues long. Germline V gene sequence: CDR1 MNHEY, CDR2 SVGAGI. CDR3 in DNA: TGTGCCAGCACCGAACGGGGAGCTCACGGCAATCAGCCCCAGCATTTT. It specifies CASTERGAHGNQPQHF.